This T cell receptor beta chain was identified in a study of CD8+ T cells in alopecia areata. CD4+ and CD8+ T cells were sorted from PBMCs. Germline lookup yields CDR1 LNHDA and CDR2 SQIVND (reference sequence). The CDR3 totals 14 residues. V shed 3 bases and J shed 5 bases, with 10 bases lying between them. Reverse transcription of extracted RNA yielded cDNA, which provided the sequencing template. Here immunoSEQ multiplex PCR was the method, and the copy in TCRdb shows in-frame clones only, minus some. The sample lists 100,000 to 150,000 clones, 55% to 70% occurring once. In regard to this clone: Its antigen remains unidentified.

Findings and caveats of the study: Relative to mice, TCR sharing across patients was less clear, a difference possibly HLA-related. Scalp sequencing also captures normal skin's resident alphabeta T cells. The study found higher clonality in lesional than normal scalp, especially in alopecia totalis/universalis.

The sequenced material came from CD4+ T cells sorted from blood. This receptor was taken from a human donor in good health. The rearrangement links TRBV19 to TRBJ2-2; tentatively, D is TRBD1 (5 bases). The CDR3 is CASSIRQSTGELFF. The CDR3 coding sequence is TGTGCCAGTAGTATTCGACAGTCTACCGGGGAGCTGTTTTTT.